One TCR beta chain is described in this entry. Sequencing was performed with immunoSEQ multiplex PCR; in TCRdb, only in-frame clones are kept and a portion is missing. In the table there are a few hundred thousand clones, roughly 90% of which are singletons. The data were taken from a study of control samples from healthy donors and cancer patients. CDR3 length: 14 amino acids. Germline lookup yields CDR1 KGHSH and CDR2 LQKENI. V lost 2 bases and J 3 bases, leaving 8 bases between the germline ends. The specimen was PBMCs. The V and J genes are TRBV18 and TRBJ2-1, with TRBD2 as a possible D gene (5 bases). This clonotype was obtained from a man in his forties with head and neck cancer. The CDR3 region has the DNA TGTGCCAGCTCACCAAGCGGAGGCTACAATGAGCAGTTCTTC. Protein sequence: CASSPSGGYNEQFF.